These 28 T cell receptor beta chains were all obtained from the same sample, sequenced in a study of T cells in Graves' hyperthyroidism and ophthalmopathy. Amplification of TCR beta CDR3 regions was performed using RNA transcripts as template. First-round RT-PCR targeting the TCR CDR3 was performed with the HTBI primer set. A single record per CDR3 protein comes from TCRdb applying MiXCR to the multiplex PCR reads. The profile covers about 280,000 distinct CDR3 sequences, with 25% to 30% appearing a single time and about 30% taken by the ten largest. Sequences were obtained from blood. All receptors derive from a man aged 40-55 years with Graves' hyperthyroidism that later progressed to Graves' ophthalmopathy.

This clonotype was found many times. The chain employs TRBV12-3 or TRBV12-4 and TRBJ1-2; no reliable D call. This CDR3 has 13 amino acids. V gave up 2 bases and J gave up 1 base, with 5 bases separating them. DNA of the CDR3: TGTGCCAGCAGTTTAATCAGTAACTATGGCTACACCTTC. Amino acids: CASSLISNYGYTF.

This clonotype was detected many times. The chain uses TRBV12-3 or TRBV12-4 and TRBJ2-7; tentatively, D is TRBD2 (6 bases). This CDR3 region has 15 residues. Trimming left V 2 bases short and J 2 bases short, with 13 bases between. CDR3 bases: TGTGCCAGCAGTTTATCTTGGCGGGACCCCTACGAGCAGTACTTC. Translated, it gives CASSLSWRDPYEQYF.

This clonotype has at least ten counts. The chain recombines TRBV28 with TRBJ1-1; 11 nucleotides align to TRBD1. CDR1 and CDR2 (germline): MDHEN, SYDVKM. The CDR3 contains 17 residues. The ends lost 7 bases at V and 4 bases at J; junction bases unmatched: 14. This CDR3 is CASTKPGQGVRGTEAFF. CDR3 coding DNA: TGTGCCAGCACCAAACCGGGACAGGGGGTTAGGGGCACTGAAGCTTTCTTT. Looking up the rest from reference TRBV28 and TRBJ1-1 gives the full variable domain: DVKVTQSSRYLVKRTGEKVFLECVQDMDHENMFWYRQDPGLGLRLIYFSYDVKMKEKGDIPEGYSVSREKKERFSLILESASTNQTSMYLCASTKPGQGVRGTEAFFGQGTRLTVV.

There are many counts of this clonotype. V and J are TRBV11-3 and TRBJ2-2; the D gene could be TRBD1 or TRBD2 (7 bases each). The germline V and J ends were trimmed by 5 bases and 3 bases, with 13 bases remaining between them. This CDR3 region has 15 residues. The germline V gene has CDR1 SGHNT and CDR2 YENEEA. In nucleotides, the CDR3 is TGTGCCAGCAGCCAGGGGGGGGCCCACACCGGGGAGCTGTTTTTT. Protein product: CASSQGGAHTGELFF.

This clonotype was found many times. The chain joins TRBV5-1 to TRBJ1-2, with TRBD1 matching over 7 bases. The V gene's germline CDR1 is SGHRS and CDR2 YFSETQ. J was trimmed by 2 bases and V by 0 bases; bases with no gene match: 1. The CDR3 has 14 residues. CDR3 coding DNA: TGCGCCAGCAGCTTGGACAGGGGAAACTATGGCTACACCTTC. As protein: CASSLDRGNYGYTF.

This clonotype appeared many times. The chain recombines TRBV2 with TRBJ2-7; 11 bases fit TRBD2. Trimming removed 10 bases from V and 1 base from J; junction bases left unmatched: 6. Germline lookup yields CDR1 SNHLY and CDR2 FYNNEI. This CDR3 has 14 amino acids. The DNA for the CDR3 is TGTGCCACTACTACTAGCGGGAGTTCCTACGAGCAGTACTTC. Protein product: CATTTSGSSYEQYF.

In its sample, this clonotype was seen many times. The chain has TRBV6-2 or TRBV6-3 and TRBJ2-4, with 11 bases aligning to TRBD2. The V gene end was trimmed by 5 bases and the J gene end by 6 bases; junction bases not matched to a gene: 6. Germline-derived CDR1 and CDR2 are MNHEY and SVGEGT. CDR3 length equals 15 residues. The CDR3 protein is CASSKKLAGANIQYF. The CDR3 bases are TGTGCCAGCAGTAAAAAACTAGCGGGAGCAAACATTCAGTACTTC.

The V and J genes are TRBV6-1 and TRBJ2-7; maybe TRBD2 (5 bases). In germline, CDR1 is MNHNS, CDR2 SASEGT. V was pared by 8 bases and J by 5 bases, with 13 bases between. This CDR3 spans 12 amino acids. The CDR3 coding sequence is TGTGCCAGCGGGAGAGTATTCGACGAGCAGTACTTC. Translating gives CASGRVFDEQYF.

This clonotype has ten or more counts. V gene TRBV30 combines with J gene TRBJ2-7; a possible D gene is TRBD2 (6 bases). Looked up from germline, CDR1 is GTSNPN and CDR2 is SVGIG (reference sequence). The ends were cut back, 4 bases at V and 2 bases at J, with 18 bases in the middle. The CDR3 length is 15 residues. The CDR3 region has the DNA TGTGCCTGGACCTACCCAGGGCGGGGAGCCTACGAGCAGTACTTC. Its protein is CAWTYPGRGAYEQYF.

The genes are TRBV30 and TRBJ1-1; unclear D gene. This CDR3 region has 12 residues. V lost 5 bases and J 5 bases, leaving 12 bases between the germline ends. Germline CDR1 reads GTSNPN; CDR2 reads SVGIG (reference sequence). DNA for the CDR3: TGTGCCTGGTCGGGCCCGCTAACTGAAGCTTTCTTT. This encodes CAWSGPLTEAFF.

V usage is TRBV12-3 or TRBV12-4 and J usage is TRBJ1-5; 7 nucleotides align to TRBD1. There are 14 residues in the CDR3. Trimming cost V 1 base and J 9 bases; bases outside gene matches: 6. The CDR3 loop is CASSLGSGGRPQHF. The CDR3 bases are TGTGCCAGCAGTTTAGGCTCAGGGGGTCGGCCCCAGCATTTT.

This clonotype was seen repeatedly, ten times or more. The CDR3: CASSLTPPGIYEQYF. In DNA, the CDR3 is TGTGCCAGCAGCCTCACCCCCCCCGGGATCTACGAGCAGTACTTC. V and J are TRBV14 and TRBJ2-7, with D possibly matching TRBD2 (5 bases). Trimming shortened V by 4 bases and J by 3 bases, and 16 bases separated the two germline ends. Germline loops: CDR1 SGHDN, CDR2 FVKESK. This CDR3 comprises 15 residues. Using reference TRBV14 and TRBJ2-7 for the parts outside the CDR3, the full variable domain is EAGVTQFPSHSVIEKGQTVTLRCDPISGHDNLYWYRRVMGKEIKFLLHFVKESKQDESGMPNNRFLAERTGGTYSTLKVQPAELEDSGVYFCASSLTPPGIYEQYFGPGTRLTVT.

The sample holds many counts of this clonotype. V gene TRBV29-1 combines with J gene TRBJ2-7; D tentatively fits TRBD1 or TRBD2 (5 bases each). This CDR3 contains 11 residues. V was pared by 7 bases and J by 10 bases, with 17 bases between. Germline CDR1 and CDR2: SQVTM and ANQGSEA. CDR3 nucleotide sequence: TGCAGCGCCCGACTGGGACCCAGCCAGTACTTC. Residues: CSARLGPSQYF.

This clonotype was picked up many times. The chain is built from TRBV20-1 and TRBJ1-1, with unresolved D. From germline, CDR1 is DFQATT and CDR2 SNEGSKA (reference sequence). The ends were cut back, 5 bases at V and 3 bases at J, with 10 bases in the middle. CDR3 length equals 12 residues. DNA of the CDR3: TGCAGTGCTCCCCGGTGGGACACTGAAGCTTTCTTT. This translates into CSAPRWDTEAFF.

V usage is TRBV20-1 and J usage is TRBJ1-5; the D gene is possibly TRBD1 (5 bases). Trimming removed 6 bases from V and 2 bases from J, with 14 bases in between. Germline V gene lookup returns CDR1 DFQATT and CDR2 SNEGSKA (reference sequence). The CDR3 spans 14 residues. CDR3 DNA: TGCAGTGCCCTCCTGCGGGGGGGCAATCAGCCCCAGCATTTT. Protein: CSALLRGGNQPQHF.

This clonotype showed up many times. The CDR3 sequence is CSAGDNEGLAGDPQYF. In DNA form, the CDR3 reads TGCAGTGCTGGGGACAACGAGGGACTAGCGGGGGATCCGCAGTACTTC. The chain couples TRBV20-1 to TRBJ2-7, with TRBD2 matching 14 bases. Germline V lookup: CDR1 DFQATT, CDR2 SNEGSKA (reference sequence). The CDR3 contains 16 residues. J lost 9 bases, V lost 5 bases, and 15 bases had no gene match.

This clonotype was found many times. The chain uses TRBV7-2 and TRBJ2-7; 11 positions agree with TRBD2. CDR3 length: 17 amino acids. Germline CDR1 SGHTA, CDR2 FQGNSA. Trimming at V came to 1 base and at J to 4 bases, leaving 9 bases not matched to a gene. CDR3 coding DNA: TGTGCCAGCAGCTTAGGGCCGACTAGCGGGGATCCATACGAGCAGTACTTC. Translated, it gives CASSLGPTSGDPYEQYF.

Ten or more counts support this clonotype. This chain links TRBV20-1 with TRBJ2-7, with 9 nucleotides matching TRBD2. From germline, CDR1 is DFQATT and CDR2 SNEGSKA (reference sequence). Trimming at V came to 3 bases and at J to 4 bases, leaving 10 bases not matched to a gene. This CDR3 is 15 amino acids long. CDR3: CSASVSGSALYEQYF. In nucleotides, the CDR3 is TGCAGTGCTAGTGTTAGCGGGAGTGCCCTTTACGAGCAGTACTTC.

The table lists this clonotype with many counts. This chain joins TRBV10-3 and TRBJ2-7, with 8 bases fitting TRBD1. The V gene's germline CDR1 is ENHRY and CDR2 SYGVKD. This CDR3 region has 14 residues. After removal of 4 bases from V and 5 bases from J, the junction contained 7 bases not matched to a gene. CDR3 region: CAISALDRAHEQYF. In DNA form, the CDR3 reads TGTGCCATCAGTGCGTTGGACAGGGCCCACGAGCAGTACTTC.

The V and J genes are TRBV3-1 and TRBJ1-2, with D perhaps matching TRBD1 (6 bases). The CDR3 is 14 residues long. Per the germline V gene, CDR1 is LGHDT and CDR2 is YNNKEL (reference sequence). V was shortened by 0 bases and J by 4 bases, with 9 bases between the two germline ends. CDR3 DNA sequence: TGTGCCAGCAGCCAAGATCAACAGGGCTATGGCTACACCTTC. Translation: CASSQDQQGYGYTF.

This clonotype was seen a handful of times. The chain carries TRBV27 and TRBJ1-2, with 7 bases identical to TRBD1. Per the germline V gene, CDR1 is MNHEY and CDR2 is SMNVEV (reference sequence). The CDR3 spans 13 residues. V gave up 3 bases and J gave up 8 bases; unmatched junction bases: 6. In nucleotides, the CDR3 is TGTGCCAGCAGTTTTGGGCAGGGGGAAGGCTACACCTTC. It yields the protein CASSFGQGEGYTF.

The table lists this clonotype with many counts. V is TRBV12-3 or TRBV12-4 and J is TRBJ2-7; D gene uncertain. This CDR3 comprises 18 residues. V was pared by 6 bases and J by 0 bases, with 24 bases between. This CDR3 is CASRNRSLSSLDSYEQYF. The CDR3 DNA reads as TGTGCCAGCAGGAACCGAAGCCTCAGTAGCCTTGACTCCTACGAGCAGTACTTC.

This clonotype was detected ten times or more. This rearrangement joins TRBV10-3 to TRBJ2-7; TRBD1 matches at 7 bases. Trimming at V came to 0 bases and at J to 4 bases, leaving 6 bases not matched to a gene. The CDR3 extends over 15 amino acids. Germline V CDR1 and CDR2: ENHRY, SYGVKD. The CDR3 protein is CAISESLDRLYEQYF. In nucleotides, the CDR3 is TGTGCCATCAGTGAGTCACTGGACAGGCTTTACGAGCAGTACTTC.

This clonotype was seen repeatedly, ten times or more. The rearrangement links TRBV19 to TRBJ1-2, with D possibly TRBD1 on 5 matching bases. CDR1 is LNHDA and CDR2 is SQIVND in the germline V gene (reference sequence). The CDR3 is made up of 13 amino acids. Between the trimmed V and J ends, which lost 10 bases and 6 bases, there was a span of 18 bases. In nucleotides, the CDR3 is TGTGCCACAAGGGACTCAACTTACGATGGCTACACCTTC. Its protein product is CATRDSTYDGYTF.

This clonotype was seen many times. J is TRBJ1-5 and V is TRBV20-1, with D tentatively TRBD1 (5 bases). Germline loops: CDR1 DFQATT, CDR2 SNEGSKA (reference sequence). The V end was cut by 3 bases, the J end by 2 bases, with 11 bases between. The length of the CDR3 is 14 residues. CDR3 residues: CSARGPRGNQPQHF. The CDR3 region has the DNA TGCAGTGCTAGGGGGCCTAGGGGCAATCAGCCCCAGCATTTT.

This clonotype appeared many times. The genes are TRBV24-1 and TRBJ2-7; D uncertain. The CDR3 runs to 12 residues. V lost 3 bases, J lost 2 bases, and 4 bases lay in between. CDR1 and CDR2 from the germline V gene are KGHDR and SFDVKD. The CDR3 nucleotides read TGTGCCACCAGTGATGCTACCTACGAGCAGTACTTC. Translating gives CATSDATYEQYF.

This clonotype was observed at least ten times. The chain recombines TRBV6-2 or TRBV6-3 with TRBJ2-7, with D hard to call. This CDR3 has 13 amino acids. CDR1 is MNHEY and CDR2 is SVGEGT in the germline V gene. V was pared by 4 bases and J by 2 bases, with 9 bases between. CDR3 protein: CASSSPSTYEQYF. CDR3 DNA sequence: TGTGCCAGCAGTTCGCCATCCACCTACGAGCAGTACTTC.

This chain links TRBV10-1 with TRBJ1-1; no reliable D call. Per germline, CDR1 WNHNN and CDR2 SYGVQD (reference sequence). Trimming left V 6 bases short and J 1 base short, with 12 bases between. This CDR3 is built from 14 residues. The CDR3 region has the DNA TGCGCCAGCAGCATTGGGATGGGGAACACTGAAGCTTTCTTT. Protein sequence: CASSIGMGNTEAFF.